This entry features one T cell receptor beta chain sequence. Antigen specificity is unknown. The data were taken from a study of cytomegalovirus exposure and HLA in healthy donors. Turning to the study itself: Earlier findings included roughly 100 million unique TCR beta sequences obtained from around 180 million T cells. Findings and limits, study-wide: In a later analysis, specific HLA alleles were associated with 15,000 or so TCR beta sequences at a 0.05 false discovery rate. In all likelihood, a cluster of highly shared sequence variants was a sequencing artifact.

Germline values: CDR1 MDHEN, CDR2 SYDVKM. CDR3 length: 15 residues. V lost 3 bases and J lost 2, with 13 bases in between. The PCR contained 60 Vbeta and 13 Jbeta primers. Here immunoSEQ multiplex PCR was the method, and the copy in TCRdb shows in-frame clones only, minus some. Of about 220,000 clones listed, roughly 82% are singletons. The chain combines TRBV28 with TRBJ1-2; D not certain. Sequenced input: PBMCs. This TCR was recovered from a woman aged 40 to 50 in good health and CMV-seropositive. The CDR3 loop reads CASSLTSAGNYGYTF. The CDR3 DNA is TGTGCCAGCAGTTTGACGAGTGCGGGCAACTATGGCTACACCTTC.